Listed here are 22 T cell receptor beta chains from one sample, sequenced in a study of PD-1 blockade in classical Hodgkin lymphoma. The data were produced by immunoSEQ multiplex PCR, yet TCRdb's version contains in-frame clones alone and is incomplete. Of 7,000 to 7,500 clones listed, 76% are singletons. The time point here: cycle 4 day 1 (C4D1), after around six weeks of nivolumab. Every patient had relapsed following autologous stem cell transplantation, and cohorts differed in brentuximab vedotin exposure. Sequenced material: peripheral blood mononuclear cells (PBMCs), taken before the fourth cycle of nivolumab. These receptors were collected from a human donor with classical Hodgkin lymphoma.

In its sample, this clone was seen a few times. The rearrangement joins TRBV19 to TRBJ2-7, with 8 bases matching TRBD2. The V gene end was trimmed by 6 bases and the J gene end by 2 bases; junction bases not matched to a gene: 12. CDR3 length: 16 residues. CDR1 is LNHDA, CDR2 SQIVND, per germline (reference sequence). The CDR3 DNA sequence: TGTGCCAGTAGCCTCTCCGGGAGGGCCTTCACCTACGAGCAGTACTTC. Residues: CASSLSGRAFTYEQYF.

This chain connects TRBV7-8 to TRBJ2-7, with a weak D call TRBD1 (6 bases). The CDR3 is 13 amino acids. Trimming left V 10 bases short and J 5 bases short, with 18 bases between. Germline V gene sequence: CDR1 SGHVS, CDR2 FQNEAQ. In DNA form, the CDR3 reads TGTGCCACCATTAAGGGCAGGGGCGACGAGCAGTACTTC. The encoded protein is CATIKGRGDEQYF. The variable domain in full, completed from reference TRBV7-8 and TRBJ2-7, reads GAGVSQSPRYKVAKRGQDVALRCDPISGHVSLFWYQQALGQGPEFLTYFQNEAQLDKSGLPSDRFFAERPEGSVSTLKIQRTQQEDSAVYLCATIKGRGDEQYFGPGTRLTVT.

Only a few counts were recorded for this clone. The chain's CDR3 is CASSVEEFPSYEQYF. As DNA, the CDR3 is TGTGCCAGCAGCGTAGAGGAATTCCCCTCCTACGAGCAGTACTTC. The chain is built from TRBV9 and TRBJ2-7, with no clear D. Germline lookup yields CDR1 SGDLS and CDR2 YYNGEE. CDR3 length equals 15 residues. Between the trimmed V and J ends, which lost 0 bases and 0 bases, there was a span of 10 bases.

The V call is TRBV11-2, the J call TRBJ2-3; D is possibly TRBD2 (7 bases). This CDR3 has 15 residues. V lost 1 base and J 5 bases, leaving 13 bases between the germline ends. Germline CDR1 reads SGHAT; CDR2 reads FQNNGV. In DNA form, the CDR3 reads TGTGCCAGCAGCTTAGGCCGGGGGGCGGGAGATACGCAGTATTTT. It codes for CASSLGRGAGDTQYF.

This sequence joins TRBV19 and TRBJ2-5; D tentatively reads TRBD1 or TRBD2 (5 bases each). The germline V gene encodes CDR1 LNHDA and CDR2 SQIVND (reference sequence). The ends were cut back, 6 bases at V and 5 bases at J, with 19 bases in the middle. This CDR3 has 15 residues. For the CDR3, the DNA is TGTGCCAGTAGAAACCAGCCAGGGCCGGGGGAGACCCAGTACTTC. It codes for CASRNQPGPGETQYF. Complete variable domain (other parts from reference TRBV19 and TRBJ2-5): DGGITQSPKYLFRKEGQNVTLSCEQNLNHDAMYWYRQDPGQGLRLIYYSQIVNDFQKGDIAEGYSVSREKKESFPLTVTSAQKNPTAFYLCASRNQPGPGETQYFGPGTRLLVL.

The V and J genes are TRBV7-2 and TRBJ2-7, with D perhaps matching TRBD1 (6 bases). V was pared by 5 bases and J by 3 bases, with 11 bases between. This CDR3 region has 13 residues. The germline V gene has CDR1 SGHTA and CDR2 FQGNSA. The CDR3 bases are TGTGCCAGCAGCGCAGGGACATACTACGAGCAGTACTTC. It encodes CASSAGTYYEQYF.

The V call is TRBV10-3, the J call TRBJ2-7, with D possibly matching TRBD1 (6 bases). The CDR3 has 14 residues. The V and J ends lost 10 bases and 2 bases respectively, with 18 bases between them. The germline CDR1 and CDR2 sequences are ENHRY and SYGVKD. The CDR3 loop is CASRQATTTYEQYF. The CDR3 DNA reads TGTGCCAGTCGACAGGCGACTACTACCTACGAGCAGTACTTC.

The chain recombines TRBV5-1 with TRBJ1-3; no clear D gene. The length of the CDR3 is 13 residues. CDR1 SGHRS and CDR2 YFSETQ come from the germline V gene. V was clipped by 4 bases and J by 4 bases, with 9 bases between them. The CDR3 loop reads CASSIQEGNTIYF. CDR3 sequence (DNA): TGCGCCAGCAGCATCCAGGAGGGAAACACCATATATTTT.

The gene calls are TRBV14 and TRBJ1-2; 7 nucleotides match TRBD1. Germline-derived CDR1 and CDR2 are SGHDN and FVKESK. After removal of 5 bases from V and 2 bases from J, the junction contained 5 bases not matched to a gene. CDR3 length: 14 residues. The CDR3 sequence: CASSWGQRNYGYTF. For the CDR3, the DNA is TGTGCCAGCAGCTGGGGACAGCGAAACTATGGCTACACCTTC.

This clone was observed a few times. The chain combines TRBV5-4 with TRBJ1-1; 8 nucleotides align to TRBD1. CDR1 is SGHNT, CDR2 YYREEE, per germline (reference sequence). This CDR3 comprises 13 residues. The V segment lost 4 bases and the J segment 6 bases; nucleotides outside the gene matches: 5. CDR3 coding DNA: TGTGCCAGCAGCCAGGGGGCAGGGTCTGAAGCTTTCTTT. Translating gives CASSQGAGSEAFF.

This chain joins TRBV28 and TRBJ2-1, with TRBD1 as a possible D gene (6 bases). The CDR3 runs to 16 residues. V lost 3 bases and J 8 bases, leaving 20 bases between the germline ends. Germline CDR1 reads MDHEN; CDR2 reads SYDVKM. The CDR3 nucleotides read TGTGCCAGCAGTTTCTATTCCCGGAAGGGGGTGGATGAGCAGTTCTTC. Amino acid sequence: CASSFYSRKGVDEQFF.

The chain uses TRBV6-1 and TRBJ2-7, with TRBD2 matching 11 bases. The CDR3 totals 15 residues. From germline, CDR1 is MNHNS and CDR2 SASEGT. After removal of 3 bases from V and 5 bases from J, the junction contained 6 bases not matched to a gene. The CDR3 DNA is TGTGCCAGCAGTGACGTAGCGGGAGGGCCGCACGAGCAGTACTTC. As protein: CASSDVAGGPHEQYF.

The chain carries TRBV5-6 and TRBJ2-1; 7 positions agree with TRBD2. The CDR3 is made up of 12 amino acids. V shed 0 bases and J 15 bases; nucleotides not matched to a gene: 6. CDR1 and CDR2 from the germline V gene are SGHDT and YYEEEE. CDR3 residues: CASSLDGRGGFF. The CDR3 nucleotides are TGTGCCAGCAGCTTGGATGGGAGGGGTGGGTTCTTC.

V usage is TRBV7-3 and J usage is TRBJ2-5; D tentatively fits TRBD1 or TRBD2 (5 bases each). The CDR3 extends over 15 amino acids. The V gene lost 2 bases and the J gene lost 5 bases, with 15 bases spanning the gap. Germline values: CDR1 SGHTA, CDR2 FQGTGA. CDR3 bases: TGTGCCAGCAGCTTAGGGGGAGACCTGCTGGAGACCCAGTACTTC. It specifies CASSLGGDLLETQYF.

The genes are TRBV6-5 and TRBJ2-1; the match to TRBD1 covers 9 bases. Looked up from germline, CDR1 is MNHEY and CDR2 is SVGAGI. The CDR3 is 14 amino acids. Trimming at V came to 8 bases and at J to 3 bases, leaving 5 bases not matched to a gene. CDR3 protein: CASAGQGLYNEQFF. Here the CDR3 DNA reads TGTGCCAGCGCCGGACAGGGGCTCTACAATGAGCAGTTCTTC.

V usage is TRBV4-1 and J usage is TRBJ1-4, with D unresolved. The CDR3 is 12 amino acids. CDR1 MGHRA and CDR2 YSYEKL come from the germline V gene. V was shortened by 6 bases and J by 13 bases, with 15 bases between the two germline ends. The CDR3 DNA reads as TGCGCCAGCAGTGTCGGCCGCGAGGGACTGTTTTTT. This gives the protein CASSVGREGLFF.

The V gene is TRBV4-3, the J gene TRBJ2-7; 10 positions agree with TRBD1. The CDR3 is 17 residues long. With V trimmed by 0 bases and J by 5 bases, 10 bases remained unmatched. CDR1 and CDR2 (germline): LGHNA, YSLEER. The CDR3 here is CASSQDLSGTGVNEQYF. CDR3 DNA: TGCGCCAGCAGCCAAGATCTGTCCGGGACAGGGGTAAACGAGCAGTACTTC.

This clone has just one count. The chain employs TRBV4-1 and TRBJ1-1; 8 nucleotides line up with TRBD1. CDR1 is MGHRA, CDR2 YSYEKL, per germline. V was clipped by 2 bases and J by 3 bases; unmatched bases: 14. This CDR3 has 18 amino acids. The CDR3 is CASSQKRGVGQGDTEAFF. CDR3 in DNA: TGCGCCAGCAGCCAAAAACGGGGGGTAGGACAGGGTGACACTGAAGCTTTCTTT.

This sequence joins TRBV5-1 and TRBJ2-7; 9 nucleotides align to TRBD1. Germline V CDR1 and CDR2: SGHRS, YFSETQ. The length of the CDR3 is 15 residues. Trimming at V came to 0 bases and at J to 1 base, leaving 2 bases not matched to a gene. CDR3 in DNA: TGCGCCAGCAGCTTGGAGGGACAGGGATCCTACGAGCAGTACTTC. Its translation: CASSLEGQGSYEQYF.

This clone was seen a handful of times. This chain uses TRBV7-6 with TRBJ2-5; 13 nucleotides align to TRBD2. V shed 5 bases, J shed 4 bases, and the junction held 10 bases outside the gene matches. There are 17 residues in the CDR3. Germline CDR1 and CDR2: SGHVS and FNYEAQ. The CDR3 bases are TGTGCCAGCAGCGCCAGGACTAGCGGGAGCATGGGAGAGACCCAGTACTTC. Translated, it gives CASSARTSGSMGETQYF. Variable domain in full (rest from reference TRBV7-6 and TRBJ2-5): GAGVSQSPRYKVTKRGQDVALRCDPISGHVSLYWYRQALGQGPEFLTYFNYEAQQDKSGLPNDRFSAERPEGSISTLTIQRTEQRDSAMYRCASSARTSGSMGETQYFGPGTRLLVL.

The CDR3 spells CASSLWPSGSTDTQYF. For the CDR3, the DNA is TGTGCCAGCAGCTTATGGCCTAGCGGGAGCACAGATACGCAGTATTTT. The V and J genes are TRBV11-2 and TRBJ2-3; 8 bases match TRBD2. The CDR3 consists of 16 residues. V trimming: 2 bases; J trimming: 0 bases; junction bases outside the gene matches: 4. CDR1 is SGHAT, CDR2 FQNNGV, per germline.

The rearrangement uses TRBV5-1 and TRBJ2-7, with 10 bases matching TRBD1. Per the germline V gene, CDR1 is SGHRS and CDR2 is YFSETQ. This CDR3 has 14 residues. Trimming took 0 bases from V and 6 from J; bases not matched to a gene: 3. The CDR3 DNA reads TGCGCCAGCAGCTTGGCGGGACAGGGGCGCGAGCAGTACTTC. This sequence encodes CASSLAGQGREQYF.